Reported below is one T cell receptor beta chain. The sample is drawn from a study of blood T cell repertoires in COVID-19. Study at large: Specimens from acute and convalescent COVID-19 originated in the United States, Italy and Spain. The analysed material was cDNA or gDNA that came from T cells, B-cell-depleted T cells, or PBMCs.

In the original analysis: Estimated nucleated cell counts came from reference gene primer amplification. TCRdb's table, derived via immunoSEQ multiplex PCR, lists solely in-frame clones and lacks some. V and J calls and clone size are given by that table; D and trimming were obtained from the DNA. The sample holds about 130,000 clones; around 77% are singletons and the top ten take approximately 10%. With V trimmed by 0 bases and J by 1 base, 0 bases remained unmatched. The CDR3 runs to 15 residues. Germline CDR1 and CDR2: KGHSH and LQKENI. The sequenced material came from peripheral blood. This receptor was obtained from a human donor in a cohort sampled during active COVID-19. This chain connects TRBV18 to TRBJ2-5, with 9 bases lining up with TRBD2. The CDR3: CASSPPAGGQETQYF. The CDR3 DNA sequence: TGTGCCAGCTCACCACCAGCGGGGGGCCAAGAGACCCAGTACTTC.